This T cell receptor beta chain was profiled in a study of blood T cells in healthy people across ages. This clonotype was seen a few times. It was with a sample-barcoded 5' primer and a J-beta primer mix that a second PCR of about 7 to 12 cycles was run. TCRdb passed the 5' RACE reads through MiXCR, listing each CDR3 protein once. Here the sample spans about 1.4 million distinct CDR3 sequences, roughly 60% being singletons. What was sequenced was blood. The source is a man aged 18 to 35 in good health.

In nucleotides, the CDR3 is TGTGCCAGCAGCTCGCGGGCCACATACTCCTACAATGAGCAGTTCTTC. Residues: CASSSRATYSYNEQFF. The V call is TRBV7-9, the J call TRBJ2-1, with a possible D match to TRBD2 (5 bases). V shed 4 bases and J shed 0 bases, with 13 bases lying between them. There are 16 residues in the CDR3. Germline V gives CDR1 SEHNR, CDR2 FQNEAQ (reference sequence).